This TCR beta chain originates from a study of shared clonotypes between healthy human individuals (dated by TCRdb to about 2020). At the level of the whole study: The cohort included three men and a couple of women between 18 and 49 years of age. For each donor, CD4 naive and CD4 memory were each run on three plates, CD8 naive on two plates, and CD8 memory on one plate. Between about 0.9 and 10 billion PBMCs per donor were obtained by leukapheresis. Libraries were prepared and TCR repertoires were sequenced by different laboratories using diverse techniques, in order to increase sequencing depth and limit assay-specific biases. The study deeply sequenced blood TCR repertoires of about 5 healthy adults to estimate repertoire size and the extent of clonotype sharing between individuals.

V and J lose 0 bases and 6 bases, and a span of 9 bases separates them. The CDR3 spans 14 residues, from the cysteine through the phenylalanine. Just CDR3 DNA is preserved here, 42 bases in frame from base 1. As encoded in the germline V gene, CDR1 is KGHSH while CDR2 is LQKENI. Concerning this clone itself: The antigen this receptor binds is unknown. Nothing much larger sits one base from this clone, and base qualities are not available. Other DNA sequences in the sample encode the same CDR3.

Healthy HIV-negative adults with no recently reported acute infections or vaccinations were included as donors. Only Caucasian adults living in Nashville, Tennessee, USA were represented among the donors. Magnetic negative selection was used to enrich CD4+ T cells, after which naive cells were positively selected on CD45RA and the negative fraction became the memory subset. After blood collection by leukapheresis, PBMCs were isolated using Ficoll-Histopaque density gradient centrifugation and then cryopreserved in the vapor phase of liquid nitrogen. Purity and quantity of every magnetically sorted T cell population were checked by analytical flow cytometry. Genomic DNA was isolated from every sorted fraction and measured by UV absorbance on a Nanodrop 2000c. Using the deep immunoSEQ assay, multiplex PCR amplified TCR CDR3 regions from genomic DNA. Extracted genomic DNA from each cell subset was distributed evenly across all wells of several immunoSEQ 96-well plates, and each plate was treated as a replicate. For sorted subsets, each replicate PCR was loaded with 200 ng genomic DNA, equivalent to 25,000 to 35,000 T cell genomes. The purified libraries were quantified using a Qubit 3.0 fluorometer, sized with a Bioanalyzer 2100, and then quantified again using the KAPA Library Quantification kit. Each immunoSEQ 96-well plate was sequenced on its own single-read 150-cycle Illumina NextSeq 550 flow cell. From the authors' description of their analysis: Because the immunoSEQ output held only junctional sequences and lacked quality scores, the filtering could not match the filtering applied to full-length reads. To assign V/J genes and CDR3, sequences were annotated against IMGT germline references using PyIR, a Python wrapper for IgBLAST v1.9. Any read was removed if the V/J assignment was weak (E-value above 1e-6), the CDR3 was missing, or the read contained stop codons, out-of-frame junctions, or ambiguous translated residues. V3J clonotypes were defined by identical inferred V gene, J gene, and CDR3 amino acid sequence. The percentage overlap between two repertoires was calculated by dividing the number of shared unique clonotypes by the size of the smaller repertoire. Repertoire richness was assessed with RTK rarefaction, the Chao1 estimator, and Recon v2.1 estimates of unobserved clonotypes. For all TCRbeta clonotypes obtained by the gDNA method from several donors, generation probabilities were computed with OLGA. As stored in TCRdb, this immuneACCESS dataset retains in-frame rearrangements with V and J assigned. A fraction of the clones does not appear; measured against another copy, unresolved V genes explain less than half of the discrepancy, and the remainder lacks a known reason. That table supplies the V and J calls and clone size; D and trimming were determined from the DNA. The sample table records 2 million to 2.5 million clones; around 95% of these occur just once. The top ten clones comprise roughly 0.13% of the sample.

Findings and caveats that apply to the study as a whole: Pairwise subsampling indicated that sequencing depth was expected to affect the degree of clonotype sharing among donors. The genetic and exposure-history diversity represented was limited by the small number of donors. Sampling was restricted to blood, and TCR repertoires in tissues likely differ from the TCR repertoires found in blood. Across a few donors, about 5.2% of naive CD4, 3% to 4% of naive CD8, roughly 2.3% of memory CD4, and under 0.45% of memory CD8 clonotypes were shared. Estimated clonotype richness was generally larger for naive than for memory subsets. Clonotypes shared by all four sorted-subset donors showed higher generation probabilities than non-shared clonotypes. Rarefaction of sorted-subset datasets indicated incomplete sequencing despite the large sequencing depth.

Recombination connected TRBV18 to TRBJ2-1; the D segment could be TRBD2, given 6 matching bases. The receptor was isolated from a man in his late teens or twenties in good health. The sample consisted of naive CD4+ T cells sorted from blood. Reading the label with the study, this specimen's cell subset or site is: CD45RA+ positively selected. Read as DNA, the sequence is TGTGCCAGCTCACCACCGGGAGCGGGCAATGAGCAGTTCTTC. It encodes CASSPPGAGNEQFF.